These T cell receptor beta chains were read from a single sample in a study of regulatory T cells in long-lasting Graves disease. TCRdb processed the multiplex PCR reads anew with MiXCR; each CDR3 protein has one entry. The sample yields hundreds of thousands of distinct CDR3 sequences, around 15% seen once. These records were also assigned to another study, of T cells in Graves' hyperthyroidism and ophthalmopathy.

This specimen consisted of peripheral blood mononuclear cells (PBMCs), obtained at new diagnosis, from a patient treated with antithyroid drugs. These receptors were collected from a woman aged 25-40 years with Graves disease. Both conserved end residues are part of each CDR3. The order of the fields is CDR3 DNA, CDR3 protein, V gene, clone size, D gene, J gene. The D gene is left open where the match is weak. Size values are once, few and many counts, or a class for expanded clones, and some rows have none.

CDR3 DNA: TGTGCCAGCAGAGGGGACAGCCACAATCAGCCCCAGCATTTT; CDR3 protein: CASRGDSHNQPQHF; V gene: TRBV6-1; clone size: -; D gene: TRBD1; J gene: TRBJ1-5
CDR3 DNA: TGCGCCAGCGAACCCATAGCGGGAGCATGGGGTGAGCAGTTCTTC; CDR3 protein: CASEPIAGAWGEQFF; V gene: TRBV5-1; clone size: many; D gene: TRBD2; J gene: TRBJ2-1
CDR3 DNA: TGTGCCAGCAGTTTAACCCGGGGGGGTCGAGGCACAGATACGCAGTATTTT; CDR3 protein: CASSLTRGGRGTDTQYF; V gene: TRBV28; clone size: few; D gene: TRBD2; J gene: TRBJ2-3
CDR3 DNA: TGTGCCAGCAGCACTGGGACAGACCTAGACTACGAGCAGTACTTC; CDR3 protein: CASSTGTDLDYEQYF; V gene: TRBV13; clone size: -; D gene: TRBD1; J gene: TRBJ2-7
CDR3 DNA: TGTGCCAGCAGTTTTGGGTATCAGCCCCAGCATTTT; CDR3 protein: CASSFGYQPQHF; V gene: TRBV6-5; clone size: -; D gene: -; J gene: TRBJ1-5
CDR3 DNA: TGTGCCAGCAGTTACTCGGCGGTCTACAATGAGCAGTTCTTC; CDR3 protein: CASSYSAVYNEQFF; V gene: TRBV6-2/TRBV6-3; clone size: many; D gene: -; J gene: TRBJ2-1
CDR3 DNA: TGTGCCACCAGTGATTTGGGCTACGAGCAGTACTTC; CDR3 protein: CATSDLGYEQYF; V gene: TRBV24-1; clone size: many; D gene: -; J gene: TRBJ2-7
CDR3 DNA: TGTGCCAGCAGTGAGGGGGTTATCTATGAAAAACTGTTTTTT; CDR3 protein: CASSEGVIYEKLFF; V gene: TRBV6-4; clone size: -; D gene: -; J gene: TRBJ1-4
CDR3 DNA: TGTGCCAGCAGACGGACAGGGGATGAGCAGTTCTTC; CDR3 protein: CASRRTGDEQFF; V gene: TRBV2; clone size: few; D gene: TRBD1; J gene: TRBJ2-1
CDR3 DNA: TGTGCCAGCAGCGTACTTGACAGAATGGAGACCCAGTACTTC; CDR3 protein: CASSVLDRMETQYF; V gene: TRBV9; clone size: few; D gene: -; J gene: TRBJ2-5
CDR3 DNA: TGCAGTGCTAGAGGACATTTTATGAGCGGGAGCTCCTACGAGCAGTACTTC; CDR3 protein: CSARGHFMSGSSYEQYF; V gene: TRBV20-1; clone size: many; D gene: TRBD2; J gene: TRBJ2-7
CDR3 DNA: TGTGCCAGCACACAAACGACGCGTGGAAACACCATATATTTT; CDR3 protein: CASTQTTRGNTIYF; V gene: TRBV12-3/TRBV12-4; clone size: many; D gene: -; J gene: TRBJ1-3
CDR3 DNA: TGTGCCACCTCGAACAGGGGGCGAGAGACCCAGTACTTC; CDR3 protein: CATSNRGRETQYF; V gene: TRBV28; clone size: -; D gene: TRBD1; J gene: TRBJ2-5
CDR3 DNA: TGTGCCAGCTATGGCTACACCTTC; CDR3 protein: CASYGYTF; V gene: TRBV6-1; clone size: many; D gene: -; J gene: TRBJ1-2
CDR3 DNA: TGTGCCTCAACGCACAGGGGTTTCCCCGGGAAACTCAATCAGCCCCAGCATTTT; CDR3 protein: CASTHRGFPGKLNQPQHF; V gene: TRBV6-2/TRBV6-3; clone size: many; D gene: TRBD1; J gene: TRBJ1-5
CDR3 DNA: TGCAGCGTGGGGGAAACAGGGGGAGGGCAAGAGACCCAGTACTTC; CDR3 protein: CSVGETGGGQETQYF; V gene: TRBV29-1; clone size: many; D gene: -; J gene: TRBJ2-5
CDR3 DNA: TGCAGTGCTCGTGCCGGGGGGAGGGGGACAGATACGCAGTATTTT; CDR3 protein: CSARAGGRGTDTQYF; V gene: TRBV20-1; clone size: -; D gene: -; J gene: TRBJ2-3
CDR3 DNA: TGTGCCAGCAGCGTAGCTAGAACCGGGGAGCTGTTTTTT; CDR3 protein: CASSVARTGELFF; V gene: TRBV9; clone size: many; D gene: -; J gene: TRBJ2-2
CDR3 DNA: TGTGCCAGCAGCTTAGCCGCTAGATCTAGCACAGATACGCAGTATTTT; CDR3 protein: CASSLAARSSTDTQYF; V gene: TRBV7-2; clone size: few; D gene: -; J gene: TRBJ2-3
CDR3 DNA: TGTGCCACCAGTGATTTTGGGGCTAGCGGAACCTACGAGCAGTACTTC; CDR3 protein: CATSDFGASGTYEQYF; V gene: TRBV24-1; clone size: -; D gene: TRBD2; J gene: TRBJ2-7
CDR3 DNA: TGTGCCAGCAGCTTATTAAGGGGACAGGCCTTCCCTGGGGCCAACGTCCTGACTTTC; CDR3 protein: CASSLLRGQAFPGANVLTF; V gene: TRBV7-9; clone size: few; D gene: TRBD1; J gene: TRBJ2-6
CDR3 DNA: TGTGCCAGCAGTTTCGGGGGTTCCTACAAGCAGTACTTC; CDR3 protein: CASSFGGSYKQYF; V gene: TRBV28; clone size: -; D gene: -; J gene: TRBJ2-7
CDR3 DNA: TGTGCCAGCAGCTTAGCCCGGACGGACACTGAAGCTTTCTTT; CDR3 protein: CASSLARTDTEAFF; V gene: TRBV7-2; clone size: many; D gene: -; J gene: TRBJ1-1
CDR3 DNA: TGCAGTGCTAGAGTCTCAGGGAACTATGGCTACACCTTC; CDR3 protein: CSARVSGNYGYTF; V gene: TRBV20-1; clone size: few; D gene: -; J gene: TRBJ1-2
CDR3 DNA: TGTGCCAGCAGCTTTTATCTGGGGGCGGGAGAAGAGACCCAGTACTTC; CDR3 protein: CASSFYLGAGEETQYF; V gene: TRBV11-2; clone size: many; D gene: -; J gene: TRBJ2-5
CDR3 DNA: TGCGCCAGCAGCTTGAATTACCATGGCTACACCTTC; CDR3 protein: CASSLNYHGYTF; V gene: TRBV5-1; clone size: -; D gene: -; J gene: TRBJ1-2
CDR3 DNA: TGTGCCAGCAGCTTAGGACGGCAGGTCTACGAGCAGTACTTC; CDR3 protein: CASSLGRQVYEQYF; V gene: TRBV7-2; clone size: -; D gene: -; J gene: TRBJ2-7
CDR3 DNA: TGCGCCAGCAGCTCGGGCGACAGGCGAGATACGCAGTATTTT; CDR3 protein: CASSSGDRRDTQYF; V gene: TRBV5-1; clone size: few; D gene: -; J gene: TRBJ2-3
CDR3 DNA: TGTGCCACCAGCAGAGAACAGGGGTTCTATGGCTACACCTTC; CDR3 protein: CATSREQGFYGYTF; V gene: TRBV15; clone size: many; D gene: TRBD1; J gene: TRBJ1-2
CDR3 DNA: TGTGCCACGAACCGGGGGGATCGGGGCAATCAGCCCCAGCATTTT; CDR3 protein: CATNRGDRGNQPQHF; V gene: TRBV10-3; clone size: -; D gene: -; J gene: TRBJ1-5
CDR3 DNA: TGTGCCAGCATCCGCCGGGCGGCACGCGAATCCTACGAGCAGTACTTC; CDR3 protein: CASIRRAARESYEQYF; V gene: TRBV6-1; clone size: -; D gene: -; J gene: TRBJ2-7
CDR3 DNA: TGTGCCAGCAGTTTGACCCCCTACGAGCAGTACTTC; CDR3 protein: CASSLTPYEQYF; V gene: TRBV27; clone size: many; D gene: -; J gene: TRBJ2-7
CDR3 DNA: TGTGCCAGCAGCCCCAGGACCCCGCCGGAGCAGTACTTC; CDR3 protein: CASSPRTPPEQYF; V gene: TRBV7-2; clone size: few; D gene: -; J gene: TRBJ2-7
CDR3 DNA: TGTGCCAGCAGCGCTTCTACTGGGGGGAGCCCCTACGAGCAGTACTTC; CDR3 protein: CASSASTGGSPYEQYF; V gene: TRBV6-2/TRBV6-3; clone size: -; D gene: -; J gene: TRBJ2-7
CDR3 DNA: TGTGCCAGCAGCCCGACGAGGGGGCCGTATAATTCACCCCTCCACTTT; CDR3 protein: CASSPTRGPYNSPLHF; V gene: TRBV3-1; clone size: few; D gene: TRBD1; J gene: TRBJ1-6
CDR3 DNA: TGTGCCAGCAGCACCGAGGTTACGCAGTATTTT; CDR3 protein: CASSTEVTQYF; V gene: TRBV28; clone size: many; D gene: -; J gene: TRBJ2-3
CDR3 DNA: TGTGCCAGCAGTGAACGATTAGTTCCTACTGAAGCTTTCTTT; CDR3 protein: CASSERLVPTEAFF; V gene: TRBV2; clone size: many; D gene: -; J gene: TRBJ1-1
CDR3 DNA: TGTGCCTGCACGATTAGCCCAGACAGGGGAAGGATTTTCCGCTATGGCTACACCTTC; CDR3 protein: CACTISPDRGRIFRYGYTF; V gene: TRBV30; clone size: few; D gene: TRBD1; J gene: TRBJ1-2
CDR3 DNA: TGCGCCAGCAGCAAAGGGACCAGGATATCCGACGAGCAGTACTTC; CDR3 protein: CASSKGTRISDEQYF; V gene: TRBV5-1; clone size: -; D gene: -; J gene: TRBJ2-7
CDR3 DNA: TGCAGTGCTATGGACAGGGGGATTTATGGCTACACCTTC; CDR3 protein: CSAMDRGIYGYTF; V gene: TRBV20-1; clone size: -; D gene: TRBD1; J gene: TRBJ1-2
CDR3 DNA: TGTGCCAGCAGTCCCGAGGGGAGGAGGCCTTTCTTT; CDR3 protein: CASSPEGRRPFF; V gene: TRBV12-3/TRBV12-4; clone size: few; D gene: -; J gene: TRBJ1-1
CDR3 DNA: TGTGCCAGCAGCTTTACAGGGGGGCCCTACAGTGAGCAGTTCTTC; CDR3 protein: CASSFTGGPYSEQFF; V gene: TRBV12-3/TRBV12-4; clone size: -; D gene: TRBD1; J gene: TRBJ2-1
CDR3 DNA: TGCGCCAGCAGCCAAGACGACAGGGCCGGCCAGCCCCAGCATTTT; CDR3 protein: CASSQDDRAGQPQHF; V gene: TRBV3-1; clone size: -; D gene: TRBD1; J gene: TRBJ1-5
CDR3 DNA: TGCGCCAGCAGCCCCCCGTGGGTAGCGGGAGTCCACGAGCAGTACTTC; CDR3 protein: CASSPPWVAGVHEQYF; V gene: TRBV5-1; clone size: -; D gene: TRBD2; J gene: TRBJ2-7
CDR3 DNA: TGTGCCGGCAGCTCTTCCCTACTAGCTTACAGCACAGATACGCAGTATTTT; CDR3 protein: CAGSSSLLAYSTDTQYF; V gene: TRBV5-4; clone size: -; D gene: -; J gene: TRBJ2-3
CDR3 DNA: TGTGCCAGCAGCTACATACAGGGAGGAAACACTGAAGCTTTCTTT; CDR3 protein: CASSYIQGGNTEAFF; V gene: TRBV7-2; clone size: many; D gene: -; J gene: TRBJ1-1
CDR3 DNA: TGCAGCGTTGAAGCGGGAGAGGTGCCCGAGGAGCTGTTTTTT; CDR3 protein: CSVEAGEVPEELFF; V gene: TRBV29-1; clone size: -; D gene: -; J gene: TRBJ2-2
CDR3 DNA: TGTGCCAGCAGTGAGCTAATTGGGGCCCTTACCTATGGCTACACCTTC; CDR3 protein: CASSELIGALTYGYTF; V gene: TRBV2; clone size: -; D gene: -; J gene: TRBJ1-2
CDR3 DNA: TGTGCCAGCTCACCACCGGCCGAGCAGTACTTC; CDR3 protein: CASSPPAEQYF; V gene: TRBV18; clone size: -; D gene: -; J gene: TRBJ2-7
CDR3 DNA: TGCAGTGCTAGGGGGGGGAGGTTTCAGCCCCAGCATTTT; CDR3 protein: CSARGGRFQPQHF; V gene: TRBV20-1; clone size: many; D gene: -; J gene: TRBJ1-5
CDR3 DNA: TGTGCCAGCAACCCTTACAGGGGCCCCACTGAAGCTTTCTTT; CDR3 protein: CASNPYRGPTEAFF; V gene: TRBV2; clone size: -; D gene: TRBD1; J gene: TRBJ1-1
CDR3 DNA: TGTGCCAGCAGCAGGGGGCTCGGGGAAAAACTGTTTTTT; CDR3 protein: CASSRGLGEKLFF; V gene: TRBV25-1; clone size: many; D gene: TRBD1; J gene: TRBJ1-4
CDR3 DNA: TGCAGTGCTAGTGGAAGCGGACTCACAGATACGCAGTATTTT; CDR3 protein: CSASGSGLTDTQYF; V gene: TRBV20-1; clone size: few; D gene: -; J gene: TRBJ2-3